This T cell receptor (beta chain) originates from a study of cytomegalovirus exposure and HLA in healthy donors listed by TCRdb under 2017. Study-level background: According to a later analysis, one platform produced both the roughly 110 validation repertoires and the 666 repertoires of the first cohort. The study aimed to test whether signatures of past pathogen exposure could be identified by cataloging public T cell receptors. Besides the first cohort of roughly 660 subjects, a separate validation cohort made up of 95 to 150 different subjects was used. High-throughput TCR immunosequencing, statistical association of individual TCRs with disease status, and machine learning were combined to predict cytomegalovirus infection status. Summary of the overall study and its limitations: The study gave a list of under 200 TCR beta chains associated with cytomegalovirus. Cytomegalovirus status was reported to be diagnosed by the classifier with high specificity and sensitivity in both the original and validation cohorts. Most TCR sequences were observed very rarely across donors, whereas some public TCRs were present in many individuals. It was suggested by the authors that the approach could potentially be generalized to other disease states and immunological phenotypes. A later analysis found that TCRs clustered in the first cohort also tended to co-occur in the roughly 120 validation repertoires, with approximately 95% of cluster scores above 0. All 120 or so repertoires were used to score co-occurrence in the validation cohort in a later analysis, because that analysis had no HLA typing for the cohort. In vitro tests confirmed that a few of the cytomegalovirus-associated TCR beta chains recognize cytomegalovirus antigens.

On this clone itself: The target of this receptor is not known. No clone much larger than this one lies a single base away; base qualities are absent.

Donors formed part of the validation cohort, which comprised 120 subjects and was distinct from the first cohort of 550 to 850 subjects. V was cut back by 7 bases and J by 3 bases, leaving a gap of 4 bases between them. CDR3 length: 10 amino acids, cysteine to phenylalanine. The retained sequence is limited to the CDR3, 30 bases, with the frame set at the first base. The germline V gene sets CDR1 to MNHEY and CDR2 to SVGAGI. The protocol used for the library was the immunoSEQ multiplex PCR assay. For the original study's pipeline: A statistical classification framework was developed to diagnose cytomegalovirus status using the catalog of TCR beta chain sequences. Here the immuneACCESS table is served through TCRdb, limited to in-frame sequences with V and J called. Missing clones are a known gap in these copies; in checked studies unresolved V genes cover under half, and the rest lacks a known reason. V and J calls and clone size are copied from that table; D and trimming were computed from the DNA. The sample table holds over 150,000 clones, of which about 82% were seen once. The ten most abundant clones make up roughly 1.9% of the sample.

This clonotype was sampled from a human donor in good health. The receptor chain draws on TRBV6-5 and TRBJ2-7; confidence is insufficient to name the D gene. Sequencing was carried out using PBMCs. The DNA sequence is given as TGTGCCAGCAACAGCTACGAGCAGTACTTC. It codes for CASNSYEQYF.